One TCR beta chain is described in this entry. There is no known antigen for this receptor. No much larger clone is present one base from it, and per-base qualities are unavailable. The donors belonged to the validation cohort of under 150 subjects, which was separate from the roughly 670-subject first cohort. The data belong to a study of cytomegalovirus exposure and HLA in healthy donors (dated by TCRdb to the late 2010s). Background on the whole study: A later analysis indicated that the 120 or so validation repertoires were generated on the platform also employed for the roughly 730 repertoires of the first cohort. The aim of the study was to test whether cataloging public T cell receptors could identify signatures of past pathogen exposure. A separate validation cohort of 100 to 150 different subjects was used in addition to the roughly 620-subject first cohort. To predict cytomegalovirus infection status, the study combined high-throughput TCR immunosequencing, statistical association of individual TCRs with disease status, and machine learning.

Library preparation used the immunoSEQ multiplex PCR assay. The authors processed their data as follows. To diagnose cytomegalovirus status from the catalog of TCR beta chain sequences, a statistical classification framework was built. Sourced from immuneACCESS, this table was stored by TCRdb with only in-frame sequences that have V and J called. A share of the clones is absent; for the studies checked, an unresolved V gene accounts for under half, and the remainder has no known explanation. V and J calls and clone size are given by that table; D and trimming were obtained from the DNA. Present in this sample are under 150,000 clones, 80% to 90% of which were seen just once. The ten largest clonotypes hold approximately 2% of the sample. Beyond this particular receptor, the publication reports: In both the original and validation cohorts, the classifier was reported to diagnose cytomegalovirus status with high specificity and sensitivity. The authors suggested that the approach could potentially be generalized to other disease states and immunological phenotypes. Across donors, most TCR sequences were observed very rarely, whereas some public TCRs were present in many individuals. A few of the identified cytomegalovirus-associated TCR beta chains were confirmed in vitro to be specific for cytomegalovirus antigens. The validation cohort had no HLA typing available for a later analysis, so co-occurrence within that cohort was assessed over all 130 or so repertoires. The study listed 150 to 200 TCR beta chains as associated with cytomegalovirus. In a later analysis, TCRs clustered in the first cohort were found to also tend to co-occur in the roughly 120 validation repertoires, with 94% of cluster scores above 0.

Taken from cysteine to phenylalanine, the CDR3 has 18 residues. The retained sequence is limited to the CDR3, 54 bases, with the frame set at the first base. The germline V gene (reference sequence) supplies CDR1 LNHDA and CDR2 SQIVND. Trimming accounts for 5 bases at V and 5 bases at J, while the number of junction bases matched to no gene is 18. Sequencing was done on a sample of PBMCs. The receptor was derived from a young woman in good health and CMV-seronegative. The sequence is built from TRBV19 and TRBJ1-1; the junction holds 9 bases that match TRBD1. The CDR3 corresponds to CASSLAGGQGSPATEAFF. The base sequence is TGTGCCAGTAGTCTCGCCGGGGGACAGGGATCTCCGGCGACTGAAGCTTTCTTT.